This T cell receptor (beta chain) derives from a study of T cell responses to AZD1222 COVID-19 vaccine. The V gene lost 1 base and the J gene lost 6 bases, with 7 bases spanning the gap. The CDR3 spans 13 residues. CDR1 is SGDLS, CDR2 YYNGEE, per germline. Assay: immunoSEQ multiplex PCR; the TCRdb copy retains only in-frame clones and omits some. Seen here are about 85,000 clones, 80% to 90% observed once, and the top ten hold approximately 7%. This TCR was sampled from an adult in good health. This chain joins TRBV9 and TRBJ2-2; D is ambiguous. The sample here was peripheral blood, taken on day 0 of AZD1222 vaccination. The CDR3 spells CASSVTESGELFF. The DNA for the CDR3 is TGTGCCAGCAGCGTAACGGAGTCCGGGGAGCTGTTTTTT.